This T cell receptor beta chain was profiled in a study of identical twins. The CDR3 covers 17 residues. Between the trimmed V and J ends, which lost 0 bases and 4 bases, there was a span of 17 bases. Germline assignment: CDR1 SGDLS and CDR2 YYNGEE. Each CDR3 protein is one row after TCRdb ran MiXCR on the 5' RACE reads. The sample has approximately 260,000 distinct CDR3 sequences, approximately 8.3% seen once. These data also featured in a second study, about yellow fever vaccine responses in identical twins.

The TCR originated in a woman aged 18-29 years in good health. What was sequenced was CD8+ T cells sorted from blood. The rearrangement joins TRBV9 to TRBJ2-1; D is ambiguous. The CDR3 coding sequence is TGTGCCAGCAGCGTAGGGCCAGCGTCCCAGGCTTACAATGAGCAGTTCTTC. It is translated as CASSVGPASQAYNEQFF.